This T cell receptor beta chain emerged from a study of coeliac disease. Study at large: Refractory coeliac disease type I meant no gluten-free diet response for over 12 months. High-resolution HLA typing was lacking; TRBV7-2 bias was queried instead. Study results and caveats: Largely private TRB repertoires meant most sequences were sample-unique. Only 1 of 6 controls, but about 55% of the 18 coeliac samples, showed published gliadin-specific TRB sequences.

About this clone itself: Its cognate antigen is unknown.

Assay: immunoSEQ multiplex PCR; the TCRdb copy retains only in-frame clones and omits some. The sample has several thousand clones; about 78% are singletons. This CDR3 comprises 14 residues. Germline-derived CDR1 and CDR2 are SEHNR and FQNEAQ (reference sequence). V shed 5 bases and J shed 5 bases, with 13 bases lying between them. The V call is TRBV7-9, the J call TRBJ1-5; D is unresolved. The sequencing sample was made of lamina propria lymphocytes from the gut. This clonotype was obtained from a man aged 25 to 40 with celiac disease. The CDR3 coding sequence is TGTGCCAGCAGCCTCGCGAATGTCGATCAGCCCCAGCATTTT. Its translation is CASSLANVDQPQHF.